Below are 12 T cell receptor beta chains sequenced from a single sample in a study of T cell repertoires in cytomegalovirus infection. TCRdb passed the reads through MiXCR, listing each CDR3 protein once. This table has a few hundred thousand distinct CDR3 sequences, under 45% appearing once. Their target antigens are unknown. The material sequenced was cultured PBMCs, taken from culture after CMV antigen stimulation. The origin of the receptors is a human donor in good health (CMV status not recorded). Some clones in this sample may be carry-over from other donors' samples.

The rearrangement uses TRBV12-3 or TRBV12-4 and TRBJ2-5, with 10 bases that match TRBD2. The CDR3 is 14 amino acids. V dropped 6 bases and J dropped 5; count of bases not matched to a gene: 6. The chain's CDR3 is CASRRTSGAETQYF. The CDR3 DNA is TGTGCCAGCAGAAGGACTAGCGGAGCCGAGACCCAGTACTTC.

CDR3 in amino acids: CASSWTSGEIEQFF. Here the CDR3 DNA reads TGTGCCAGCAGCTGGACTAGCGGGGAAATTGAGCAGTTCTTC. The gene calls are TRBV7-6 and TRBJ2-1; 12 nucleotides line up with TRBD2. Germline assignment: CDR1 SGHVS and CDR2 FNYEAQ. This CDR3 contains 14 residues. V trimming: 4 bases; J trimming: 9 bases; junction bases outside the gene matches: 4. The variable domain in full, with the rest retrieved from reference TRBV7-6 and TRBJ2-1, is GAGVSQSPRYKVTKRGQDVALRCDPISGHVSLYWYRQALGQGPEFLTYFNYEAQQDKSGLPNDRFSAERPEGSISTLTIQRTEQRDSAMYRCASSWTSGEIEQFFGPGTRLTVL.

The V call is TRBV12-3 or TRBV12-4, the J call TRBJ2-1; 8 nucleotides match TRBD2. CDR3 length: 15 residues. Losses at the gene ends were 7 bases for V and 5 bases for J; bases not matched to a gene: 10. The CDR3 nucleotides are TGTGCCAGCACCCCAGGCGGGGGACTAGACAATGAGCAGTTCTTC. This gives the protein CASTPGGGLDNEQFF.

This chain uses TRBV7-6 with TRBJ1-4; 7 bases are a match to TRBD1. V shed 5 bases and J 4 bases; nucleotides not matched to a gene: 7. The V gene's germline CDR1 is SGHVS and CDR2 FNYEAQ. The CDR3 loop spans 15 amino acids. CDR3 DNA sequence: TGTGCCAGCAGCCCCGGACAGGCGGATAATGAAAAACTGTTTTTT. It specifies CASSPGQADNEKLFF.

The V and J genes are TRBV7-8 and TRBJ1-4, with D perhaps TRBD1 (5 bases). Germline V gene data show CDR1 as SGHVS and CDR2 as FQNEAQ. This CDR3 is 17 amino acids long. V shed 1 base and J shed 0 bases, with 12 bases lying between them. CDR3 sequence reads: CASSLGRTLATNEKLFF. The CDR3 nucleotides read TGTGCCAGCAGCTTAGGGAGGACACTTGCAACTAATGAAAAACTGTTTTTT.

This rearrangement joins TRBV7-9 to TRBJ2-7; D remains ambiguous. Germline V gene sequence: CDR1 SEHNR, CDR2 FQNEAQ (reference sequence). The CDR3 totals 13 residues. Deletions cut 3 bases from V and 2 bases from J, with 8 bases between. CDR3 DNA sequence: TGTGCCAGCAGCTTTAGTCCCGCCTACGAGCAGTACTTC. It translates to CASSFSPAYEQYF.

This clonotype came up a few times. This chain uses TRBV7-8 with TRBJ2-5, with 11 nucleotides matching TRBD2. Germline trimming cut 1 base from V and 2 bases from J; bases unmatched to any gene: 3. CDR1 and CDR2 from the germline V gene are SGHVS and FQNEAQ. The CDR3 spans 16 residues. The CDR3 nucleotides are TGTGCCAGCAGCTTAGTAGTAGCGGGGGGGCAAGAGACCCAGTACTTC. Its translation is CASSLVVAGGQETQYF. The complete variable domain, with remaining parts taken from reference TRBV7-8 and TRBJ2-5, reads GAGVSQSPRYKVAKRGQDVALRCDPISGHVSLFWYQQALGQGPEFLTYFQNEAQLDKSGLPSDRFFAERPEGSVSTLKIQRTQQEDSAVYLCASSLVVAGGQETQYFGPGTRLLVL.

This clonotype occurred once. V and J are TRBV19 and TRBJ2-3, with a tentative D call TRBD2 (7 bases). Germline CDR1 LNHDA, CDR2 SQIVND (reference sequence). The CDR3 runs to 15 residues. Trimming took off 9 bases at V and 6 bases at J, with 22 bases between the two ends. In DNA, the CDR3 is TGTGCCAGCAGAATTTCTAGCGGAGGGGGTGATACGCAGTATTTT. Amino acid sequence: CASRISSGGGDTQYF.

This clonotype was seen a handful of times. The V and J genes are TRBV27 and TRBJ1-2; D gene uncertain. V was shortened by 1 base and J by 8 bases, with 11 bases between the two germline ends. The CDR3 totals 13 residues. CDR1 is MNHEY, CDR2 SMNVEV, per germline (reference sequence). The CDR3 nucleotides are TGTGCCAGCAGTTTATGGGCAGGAGAGGGCTACACCTTC. This translates into CASSLWAGEGYTF.

At least ten counts were recorded for this clonotype. V usage is TRBV7-2 and J usage is TRBJ2-7; maybe TRBD1 (6 bases). Germline lookup yields CDR1 SGHTA and CDR2 FQGNSA. The CDR3 sequence is 14 residues long. Trimming removed 5 bases at V and 2 bases at J, with 13 bases between. DNA for the CDR3: TGTGCCAGCAGCCTCCGGACAGCAACCTACGAGCAGTACTTC. It yields the protein CASSLRTATYEQYF. The variable domain in full, with the rest retrieved from reference TRBV7-2 and TRBJ2-7, is GAGVSQSPSNKVTEKGKDVELRCDPISGHTALYWYRQSLGQGLEFLIYFQGNSAPDKSGLPSDRFSAERTGGSVSTLTIQRTQQEDSAVYLCASSLRTATYEQYFGPGTRLTVT.

This chain uses TRBV7-9 with TRBJ2-5; no clear D. This CDR3 is 14 amino acids long. V lost 1 base and J 0 bases, leaving 6 bases between the germline ends. Germline V gene sequence: CDR1 SEHNR, CDR2 FQNEAQ (reference sequence). This chain's CDR3 is CASSLDGYQETQYF. CDR3 DNA sequence: TGTGCCAGCAGCTTAGATGGGTACCAAGAGACCCAGTACTTC.

This chain uses TRBV4-1 with TRBJ1-5; no clear D gene. The CDR3 length is 14 residues. Germline CDR1 MGHRA, CDR2 YSYEKL. The germline V and J ends were trimmed by 3 bases and 6 bases, with 12 bases remaining between them. CDR3 residues: CASSQMTLFQPQHF. The CDR3 nucleotides read TGCGCCAGCAGCCAGATGACCTTATTTCAGCCCCAGCATTTT.